This T cell receptor (beta chain) is drawn from a study of cytomegalovirus exposure and HLA in healthy donors. Germline CDR1 and CDR2: SGDLS and YYNGEE. The CDR3 loop spans 15 amino acids. Trimming at V came to 0 bases and at J to 3 bases, leaving 4 bases not matched to a gene. As concerns this clone: The antigen remains unidentified.

TCRdb's table, derived via immunoSEQ multiplex PCR, lists solely in-frame clones and lacks some. The repertoire holds almost 75,000 clones, with about 82% as singletons. Study outcomes and limitations: Cytomegalovirus-associated status was assigned to more than 150 TCR beta chains.

This chain joins TRBV9 and TRBJ2-3; TRBD2 agrees at 7 bases. This clonotype was sampled from a man aged 25 to 45 in good health and CMV-seronegative. Sequencing used PBMCs. CDR3 in DNA: TGTGCCAGCAGCGTAGGCGGGAGTGGGACAGATACGCAGTATTTT. This translates into CASSVGGSGTDTQYF. The whole variable domain, remainder taken from reference TRBV9 and TRBJ2-3, is DSGVTQTPKHLITATGQRVTLRCSPRSGDLSVYWYQQSLDQGLQFLIQYYNGEERAKGNILERFSAQQFPDLHSELNLSSLELGDSALYFCASSVGGSGTDTQYFGPGTRLTVL.